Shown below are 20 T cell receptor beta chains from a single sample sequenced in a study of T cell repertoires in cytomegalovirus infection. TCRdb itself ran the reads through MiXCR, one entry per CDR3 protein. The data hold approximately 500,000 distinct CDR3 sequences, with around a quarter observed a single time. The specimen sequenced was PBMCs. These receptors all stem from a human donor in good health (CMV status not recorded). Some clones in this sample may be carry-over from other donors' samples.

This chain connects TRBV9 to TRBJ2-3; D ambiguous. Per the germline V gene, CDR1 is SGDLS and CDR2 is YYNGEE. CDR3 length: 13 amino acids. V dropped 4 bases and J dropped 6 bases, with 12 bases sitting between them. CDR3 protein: CASSISGWDTQYF. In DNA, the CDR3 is TGTGCCAGCAGCATCTCCGGTTGGGATACGCAGTATTTT.

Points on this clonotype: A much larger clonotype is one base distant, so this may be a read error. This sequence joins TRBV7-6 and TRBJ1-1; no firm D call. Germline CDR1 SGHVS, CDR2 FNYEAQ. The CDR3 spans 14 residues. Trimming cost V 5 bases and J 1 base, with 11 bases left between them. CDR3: CASSAGIGNTEAFF. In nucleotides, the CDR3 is TGTGCCAGCAGCGCCGGAATAGGGAACACTGAAGCTTTCTTT.

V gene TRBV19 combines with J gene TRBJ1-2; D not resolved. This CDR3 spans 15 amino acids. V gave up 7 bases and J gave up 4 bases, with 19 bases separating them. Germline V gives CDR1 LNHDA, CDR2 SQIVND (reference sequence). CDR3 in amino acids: CASTTGLSPVYGYTF. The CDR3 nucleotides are TGTGCCAGTACCACGGGTCTCTCGCCGGTCTATGGCTACACCTTC. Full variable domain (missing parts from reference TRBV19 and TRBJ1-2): DGGITQSPKYLFRKEGQNVTLSCEQNLNHDAMYWYRQDPGQGLRLIYYSQIVNDFQKGDIAEGYSVSREKKESFPLTVTSAQKNPTAFYLCASTTGLSPVYGYTFGSGTRLTVV.

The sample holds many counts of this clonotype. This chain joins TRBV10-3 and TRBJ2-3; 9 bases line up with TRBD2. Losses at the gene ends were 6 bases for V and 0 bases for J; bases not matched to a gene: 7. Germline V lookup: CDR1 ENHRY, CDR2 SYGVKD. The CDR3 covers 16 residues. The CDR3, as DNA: TGTGCCATCAGCCTTCTAGCGGGGTCTAGCACAGATACGCAGTATTTT. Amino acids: CAISLLAGSSTDTQYF.

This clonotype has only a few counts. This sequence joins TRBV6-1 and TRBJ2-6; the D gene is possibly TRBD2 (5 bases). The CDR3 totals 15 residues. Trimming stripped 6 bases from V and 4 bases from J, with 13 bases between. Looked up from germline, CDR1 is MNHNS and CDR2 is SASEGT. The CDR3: CASSERRSGANVLTF. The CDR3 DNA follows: TGTGCCAGCAGCGAGAGGAGGTCCGGGGCCAACGTCCTGACTTTC.

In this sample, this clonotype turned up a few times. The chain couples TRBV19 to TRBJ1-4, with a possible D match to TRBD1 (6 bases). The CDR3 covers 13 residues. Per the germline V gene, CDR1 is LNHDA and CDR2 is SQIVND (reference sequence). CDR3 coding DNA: TGTGCGACCAGGGGTTTGTCTAATGAAAAACTGTTTTTT. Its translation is CATRGLSNEKLFF.

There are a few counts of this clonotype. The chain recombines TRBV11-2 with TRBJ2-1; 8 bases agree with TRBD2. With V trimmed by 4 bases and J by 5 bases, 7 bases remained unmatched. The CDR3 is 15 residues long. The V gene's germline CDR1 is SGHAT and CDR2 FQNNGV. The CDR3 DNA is TGTGCCAGCAGCTCTAAGGGGACTAGAAACAATGAGCAGTTCTTC. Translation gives CASSSKGTRNNEQFF.

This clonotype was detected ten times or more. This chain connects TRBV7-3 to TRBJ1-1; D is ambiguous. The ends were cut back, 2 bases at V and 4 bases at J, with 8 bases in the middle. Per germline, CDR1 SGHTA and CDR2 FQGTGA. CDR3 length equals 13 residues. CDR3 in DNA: TGTGCCAGCAGCTTATTATCGGGCACTGAAGCTTTCTTT. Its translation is CASSLLSGTEAFF.

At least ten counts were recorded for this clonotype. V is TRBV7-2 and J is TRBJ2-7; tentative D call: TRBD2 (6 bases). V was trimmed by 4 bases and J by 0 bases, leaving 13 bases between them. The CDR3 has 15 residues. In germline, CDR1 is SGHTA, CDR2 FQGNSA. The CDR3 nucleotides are TGTGCCAGCAGCTCGGGACTGTTGAGCTCCTACGAGCAGTACGTC. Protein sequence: CASSSGLLSSYEQYV.

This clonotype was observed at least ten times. The CDR3 DNA follows: TGTGCCAGCAGCCAACCGGGACTAGCGGGAGAGGTTTCCTACAATGAGCAGTTCTTC. This codes for CASSQPGLAGEVSYNEQFF. The chain couples TRBV7-2 to TRBJ2-1; TRBD2 agrees at 14 bases. Germline lookup yields CDR1 SGHTA and CDR2 FQGNSA. Trimming at V came to 5 bases and at J to 1 base, leaving 10 bases not matched to a gene. CDR3 length: 19 residues.

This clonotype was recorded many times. In nucleotides, the CDR3 is TGTGCCAGCTTCAGGGCTACAAGACACAATGAGCAGTTCTTC. It is translated as CASFRATRHNEQFF. The chain carries TRBV7-4 and TRBJ2-1, with D possibly matching TRBD1 (5 bases). Trimming took 8 bases from V and 5 from J, leaving 16 bases between them. CDR1 and CDR2 from the germline V gene are SGHVT and SQSDAQ. The CDR3 has 14 amino acids.

DNA for the CDR3: TGTGCCAGCAGAGACATTCGGACGGTGAACACTGAAGCTTTCTTT. Its translation: CASRDIRTVNTEAFF. The V and J genes are TRBV6-2 or TRBV6-3 and TRBJ1-1; D gene ambiguous. The CDR3 consists of 15 residues. CDR1 is MNHEY, CDR2 SVGEGT, per germline. Trimming left V 6 bases short and J 0 bases short, with 14 bases between.

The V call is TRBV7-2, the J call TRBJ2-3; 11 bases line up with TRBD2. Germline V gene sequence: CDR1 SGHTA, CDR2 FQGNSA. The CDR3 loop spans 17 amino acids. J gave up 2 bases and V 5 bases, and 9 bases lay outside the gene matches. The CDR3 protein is CASSLLVAGGFTDTQYF. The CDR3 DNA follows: TGTGCCAGCAGCCTTCTGGTAGCGGGAGGGTTCACAGATACGCAGTATTTT.

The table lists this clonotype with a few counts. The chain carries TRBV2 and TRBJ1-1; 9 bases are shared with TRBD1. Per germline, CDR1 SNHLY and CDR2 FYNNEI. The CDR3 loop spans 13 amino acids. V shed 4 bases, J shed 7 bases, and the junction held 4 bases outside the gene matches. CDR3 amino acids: CASSAGDRVEAFF. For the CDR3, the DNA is TGTGCCAGCAGTGCTGGGGACAGGGTTGAAGCTTTCTTT.

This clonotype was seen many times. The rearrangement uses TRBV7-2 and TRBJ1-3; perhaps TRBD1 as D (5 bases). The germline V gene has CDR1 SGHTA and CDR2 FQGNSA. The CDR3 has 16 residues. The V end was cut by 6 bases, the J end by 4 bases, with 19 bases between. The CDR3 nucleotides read TGTGCCAGCAGTCTCCCCGGGACCGCAGAAGGAAACACCATATATTTT. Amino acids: CASSLPGTAEGNTIYF.

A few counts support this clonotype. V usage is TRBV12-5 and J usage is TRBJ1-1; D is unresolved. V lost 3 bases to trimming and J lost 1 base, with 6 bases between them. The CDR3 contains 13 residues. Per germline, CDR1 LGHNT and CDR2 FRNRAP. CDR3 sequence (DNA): TGTGCTAGTGGTTTTGAAGAGAACACTGAAGCTTTCTTT. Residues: CASGFEENTEAFF.

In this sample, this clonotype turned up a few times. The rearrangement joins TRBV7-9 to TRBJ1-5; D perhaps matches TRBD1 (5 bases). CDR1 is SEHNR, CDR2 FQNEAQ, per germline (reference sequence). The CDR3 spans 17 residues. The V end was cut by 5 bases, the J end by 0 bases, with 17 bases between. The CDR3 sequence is CASSPPPAGYSNQPQHF. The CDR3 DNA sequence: TGTGCCAGCAGCCCACCCCCCGCAGGGTATAGCAATCAGCCCCAGCATTTT.

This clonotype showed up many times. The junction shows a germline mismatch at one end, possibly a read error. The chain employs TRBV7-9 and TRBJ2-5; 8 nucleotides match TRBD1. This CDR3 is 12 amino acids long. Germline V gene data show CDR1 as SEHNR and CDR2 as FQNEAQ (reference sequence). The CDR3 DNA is TGTGCCAGCAGCTTAGCTACGACAGGGGTACGCTTC. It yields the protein CASSLATTGVRF.

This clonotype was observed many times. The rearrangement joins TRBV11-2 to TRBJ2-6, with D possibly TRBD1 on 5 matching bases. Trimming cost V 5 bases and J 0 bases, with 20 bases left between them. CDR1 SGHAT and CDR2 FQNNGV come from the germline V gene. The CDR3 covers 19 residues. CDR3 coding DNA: TGTGCCAGCAGCACCTATTCTGGGGCCGGAGTCTCTGGGGCCAACGTCCTGACTTTC. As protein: CASSTYSGAGVSGANVLTF.

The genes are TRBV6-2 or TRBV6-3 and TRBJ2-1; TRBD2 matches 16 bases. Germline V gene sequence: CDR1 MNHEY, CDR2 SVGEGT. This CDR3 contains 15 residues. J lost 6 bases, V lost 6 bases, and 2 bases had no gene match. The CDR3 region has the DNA TGTGCCAGCAGGGGACTAGCGGGAGGGCGCAATGAGCAGTTCTTC. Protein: CASRGLAGGRNEQFF.